This T cell receptor beta chain comes out of a study of Ad26.COV2.S vaccination and SARS-CoV-2 variants. Findings of the study overall: Non-spike TCR breadth did not differ much between vaccine and placebo recipients.

With regard to this clone: Its matching antigen is unknown.

The V gene lost 6 bases and the J gene lost 4 bases, with 9 bases spanning the gap. The CDR3 length is 11 residues. Per the germline V gene, CDR1 is SQVTM and CDR2 is ANQGSEA. Sample treatment: roughly 19 received Ad26.COV2.S at low or high dose, single or two shots; about 5 received placebo; per-sample allocation not given. Day 63 following the first vaccine or placebo injection was when the samples were taken. Wuhan-strain spike was delivered by a replication-incompetent Ad26 vector. Here immunoSEQ multiplex PCR was the method, and the copy in TCRdb shows in-frame clones only, minus some. The sample records about 350,000 clones, about 87% being singletons.

Sequenced here: peripheral blood, sampled in a trial of Ad26.COV2.S vaccine versus placebo. The chain has TRBV29-1 and TRBJ1-2; D remains unclear. The sequence came from a person aged 18 to 65 who received the Ad26.COV2.S COVID-19 vaccine or a placebo. CDR3 loop: CSVADGYGYTF. CDR3 nucleotide sequence: TGCAGCGTAGCGGACGGCTATGGCTACACCTTC.